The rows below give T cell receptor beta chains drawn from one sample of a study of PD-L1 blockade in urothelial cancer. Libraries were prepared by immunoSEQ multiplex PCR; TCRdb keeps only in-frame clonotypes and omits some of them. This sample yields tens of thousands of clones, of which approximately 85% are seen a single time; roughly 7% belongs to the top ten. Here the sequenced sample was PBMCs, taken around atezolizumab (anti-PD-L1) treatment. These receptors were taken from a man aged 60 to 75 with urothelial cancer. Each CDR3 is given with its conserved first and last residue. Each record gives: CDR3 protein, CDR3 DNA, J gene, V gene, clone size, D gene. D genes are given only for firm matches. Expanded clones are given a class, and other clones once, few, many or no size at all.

CDR3 protein: CASTGRLVGQGKYGYTF; CDR3 DNA: TGTGCCAGCACGGGGCGGTTGGTAGGACAGGGGAAGTATGGCTACACCTTC; J gene: TRBJ1-2; V gene: TRBV28; clone size: .; D gene: TRBD1
CDR3 protein: CASSIGFETSGEQYF; CDR3 DNA: TGTGCCAGTAGCATAGGCTTTGAAACCTCGGGCGAGCAGTACTTC; J gene: TRBJ2-7; V gene: TRBV19; clone size: .; D gene: .
CDR3 protein: CAWSSGRLAMNTGELFF; CDR3 DNA: TGTGCCTGGAGTAGCGGCCGTCTAGCGATGAACACCGGGGAGCTGTTTTTT; J gene: TRBJ2-2; V gene: TRBV30; clone size: .; D gene: .
CDR3 protein: CASSDPDRTSGVNEQFF; CDR3 DNA: TGTGCCAGCAGTGACCCCGACAGGACTAGCGGGGTCAATGAGCAGTTCTTC; J gene: TRBJ2-1; V gene: TRBV25-1; clone size: .; D gene: TRBD2
CDR3 protein: CASSEVLAGGGNEQFF; CDR3 DNA: TGTGCCAGCAGTGAGGTTCTAGCGGGGGGCGGTAATGAGCAGTTCTTC; J gene: TRBJ2-1; V gene: TRBV2; clone size: once; D gene: TRBD2
CDR3 protein: CASSAQTGGQETQYF; CDR3 DNA: TGTGCCAGCAGCGCCCAGACAGGGGGGCAAGAGACCCAGTACTTC; J gene: TRBJ2-5; V gene: TRBV5-4; clone size: .; D gene: TRBD1
CDR3 protein: CASSSGRGTEAFF; CDR3 DNA: TGTGCCAGCAGTTCCGGTAGGGGAACTGAAGCTTTCTTT; J gene: TRBJ1-1; V gene: TRBV6-5; clone size: .; D gene: .
CDR3 protein: CASNPSGGTQYF; CDR3 DNA: TGTGCCAGCAACCCTAGCGGGGGGACGCAGTATTTT; J gene: TRBJ2-3; V gene: TRBV6-6; clone size: .; D gene: TRBD2
CDR3 protein: CASSADSPLYEQYF; CDR3 DNA: TGTGCCAGCAGTGCGGACAGCCCCTTGTACGAGCAGTACTTC; J gene: TRBJ2-7; V gene: TRBV2; clone size: .; D gene: .
CDR3 protein: CASSLDLASGGENEQFF; CDR3 DNA: TGTGCCAGCAGCTTAGATTTGGCTAGCGGGGGGGAGAATGAGCAGTTCTTC; J gene: TRBJ2-1; V gene: TRBV7-2; clone size: .; D gene: TRBD2